This TCR beta chain was recorded in a study of shared clonotypes between healthy human individuals (dated by TCRdb to the early 2020s). Describing the broader study: A couple of women and three men aged 18 to 49 years were included in the cohort. For each donor, three plates each were used for CD4 naive and CD4 memory, two plates were used for CD8 naive, and one plate was used for CD8 memory. Blood TCR repertoires of about 5 healthy adults were deeply sequenced to estimate repertoire size and the extent of clonotype sharing between individuals. Different laboratories and diverse techniques were used to prepare libraries and sequence TCR repertoires, to increase sequencing depth and limit assay-specific biases. Per donor, leukapheresis produced somewhere between about 0.8 and 9 billion PBMCs.

Here V drops 4 bases and J drops 4 bases, and the junction holds 6 bases not matched to any gene. Reading from cysteine to phenylalanine, the CDR3 counts 15 amino acids. Only the CDR3 portion is preserved as DNA: 45 bases, with reading frame beginning at the first base. As encoded in the germline V gene (reference sequence), CDR1 is LNHDA while CDR2 is SQIVND. The donors were healthy, HIV-negative adults with no recently reported acute infections or vaccinations. Only Caucasian adults living in Nashville, Tennessee, USA were represented among the donors. CD4+ T cells were enriched by magnetic negative selection, after which naive cells were positively selected on CD45RA and the negative fraction was taken as the memory subset. After blood collection by leukapheresis, PBMCs were isolated using Ficoll-Histopaque density gradient centrifugation and then cryopreserved in the vapor phase of liquid nitrogen. Analytical flow cytometry was used to check the purity and quantity of each magnetically sorted T cell population. Each sorted fraction had its genomic DNA isolated and then quantified by UV absorbance on a Nanodrop 2000c.

Concerning this clone: No cognate antigen has been identified for it. Nothing much larger sits one base from this clone, and base qualities are not available.

Paper-wide results and their limitations: Even with the large sequencing depth, rarefaction of the sorted-subset datasets indicated that sequencing was incomplete. Larger estimated clonotype richness was generally found for naive subsets than for memory subsets. Pairwise subsampling indicated that sequencing depth was expected to affect the degree of clonotype sharing among donors. Because the study included a small number of donors, the genetic and exposure-history diversity represented was limited. Sharing across a few donors was observed for about 5% of naive CD4, over 3% of naive CD8, 2% to 2.5% of memory CD4, and roughly 0.4% of memory CD8 clonotypes. Only blood was sampled, and tissue TCR repertoires likely differ from those in blood. Compared with non-shared clonotypes, the clonotypes found in all four sorted-subset donors had higher generation probabilities.

TCR CDR3 regions were amplified from genomic DNA by multiplex PCR using the deep immunoSEQ assay. Extracted genomic DNA from each cell subset was distributed evenly across all wells of several immunoSEQ 96-well plates, and each plate was treated as a replicate. Each replicate PCR for sorted subsets received 150 to 250 ng genomic DNA, equal to roughly 30,000 T cell genomes. The purified libraries were quantified using a Qubit 3.0 fluorometer, sized with a Bioanalyzer 2100, and then quantified again using the KAPA Library Quantification kit. Every immunoSEQ 96-well plate was sequenced on a separate single-read 150-cycle Illumina NextSeq 550 flow cell. As for the authors' bioinformatics: Because only junctional sequences without quality scores were contained in the immunoSEQ output, filtering matching that applied to full-length reads could not be performed. To assign V/J genes and CDR3, sequences were annotated using PyIR, a Python wrapper for IgBLAST v1.9, with IMGT germline references. Reads with weak V/J assignments (E-value above 1e-6), missing CDR3, stop codons, out-of-frame junctions, or ambiguous translated residues were removed. V3J clonotypes were defined as sequences sharing an identical inferred V gene, J gene, and CDR3 amino acid sequence. Percentage overlap between repertoires was computed as shared unique clonotypes divided by the size of the smaller repertoire. Three approaches were used to assess repertoire richness: RTK rarefaction, the Chao1 estimator, and Recon v2.1 estimates of unobserved clonotypes. OLGA was used to compute generation probabilities for all TCRbeta clonotypes that the gDNA method yielded from a handful of donors. Here the immuneACCESS table is served through TCRdb, limited to in-frame sequences with V and J called. Missing clones are a known gap in these copies; in checked studies unresolved V genes cover under half, and the rest lacks a known reason. Clone size and the V and J calls come from that table; the DNA yielded D and trimming. Present in this sample are millions of clones, 85% to 95% of which were seen just once. 0.1% to 0.15% of the sample belongs to the ten largest clones.

Sequencing was carried out using naive CD4+ T cells sorted from blood. The label giving this sample's cell subset or site can be read as: CD45RA+ positively selected. This sequence uses TRBV19 and TRBJ2-7, with 11 middle bases fitting TRBD2. The sequence was collected from a man in his late teens or twenties in good health. CDR3 protein: CASSKPGLAEYEQYF. The nucleotide sequence reads TGTGCCAGTAGTAAGCCGGGACTAGCGGAGTACGAGCAGTACTTC. Here the CDR3 is joined to the reference TRBV19 and TRBJ2-7 genes, and the full variable domain is: DGGITQSPKYLFRKEGQNVTLSCEQNLNHDAMYWYRQDPGQGLRLIYYSQIVNDFQKGDIAEGYSVSREKKESFPLTVTSAQKNPTAFYLCASSKPGLAEYEQYFGPGTRLTVT.